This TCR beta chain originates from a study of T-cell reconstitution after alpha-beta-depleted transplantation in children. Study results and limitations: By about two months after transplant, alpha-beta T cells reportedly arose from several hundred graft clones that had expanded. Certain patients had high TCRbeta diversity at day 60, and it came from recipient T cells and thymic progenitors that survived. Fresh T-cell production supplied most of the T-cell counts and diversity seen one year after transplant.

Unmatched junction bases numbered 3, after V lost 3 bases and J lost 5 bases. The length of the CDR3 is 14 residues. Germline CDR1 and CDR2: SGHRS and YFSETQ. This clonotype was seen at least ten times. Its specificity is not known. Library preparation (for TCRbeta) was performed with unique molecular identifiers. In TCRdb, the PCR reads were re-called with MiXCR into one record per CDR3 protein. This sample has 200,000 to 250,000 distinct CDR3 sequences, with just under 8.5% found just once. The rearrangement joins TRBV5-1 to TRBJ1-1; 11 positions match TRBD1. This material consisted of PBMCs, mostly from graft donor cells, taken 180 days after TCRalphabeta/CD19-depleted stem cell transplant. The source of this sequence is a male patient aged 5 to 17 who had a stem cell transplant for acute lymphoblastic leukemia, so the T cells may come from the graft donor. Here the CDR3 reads CASSSGQGATEAFF. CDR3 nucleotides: TGCGCCAGCAGCTCAGGACAGGGGGCTACTGAAGCTTTCTTT.